The 9 T cell receptor beta chains below come from one sample, sequenced in a study of control samples from healthy donors and cancer patients. Profiled with immunoSEQ multiplex PCR; TCRdb holds only in-frame clones, not every one. There are 150,000 to 200,000 clones in the sample; 90% occur only once, and approximately 1.4% lies in the top ten. The sequencing input was blood. The source of these receptors is a woman between 50 and 59 years old in good health.

Concerning this clone itself: The sample carries other DNA sequences with the same CDR3. The CDR3 DNA sequence: TGTGCCAGCAGTCCGGACAGTAACTATGGCTACACCTTC. It encodes CASSPDSNYGYTF. The V and J genes are TRBV6-5 and TRBJ1-2, with D possibly being TRBD1 (6 bases). The CDR3 spans 13 residues. Per the germline V gene, CDR1 is MNHEY and CDR2 is SVGAGI. The germline V and J ends were trimmed by 5 bases and 1 base, with 8 bases remaining between them.

The chain joins TRBV28 to TRBJ1-5; tentative D call: TRBD1 (6 bases). V was shortened by 5 bases and J by 4 bases, with 24 bases between the two germline ends. Germline CDR1 MDHEN, CDR2 SYDVKM. The CDR3 has 18 residues. CDR3 nucleotides: TGTGCCAGCAGTCCCCTTGGGTATCTGCAGGGGCGAAATCAGCCCCAGCATTTT. Amino acid sequence: CASSPLGYLQGRNQPQHF.

The chain couples TRBV5-6 to TRBJ2-5, with 9 bases aligning to TRBD1. In germline, CDR1 is SGHDT, CDR2 YYEEEE. The CDR3 is 16 residues long. With V trimmed by 2 bases and J by 4 bases, 9 bases remained unmatched. The CDR3 loop is CASSFLRTGEAETQYF. In DNA, the CDR3 is TGTGCCAGCAGCTTCCTAAGGACAGGGGAGGCAGAGACCCAGTACTTC.

The chain recombines TRBV28 with TRBJ1-6, with D hard to call. Germline V gene data show CDR1 as MDHEN and CDR2 as SYDVKM. There are 14 residues in the CDR3. Between the trimmed V and J ends, which lost 5 bases and 7 bases, there was a span of 12 bases. The CDR3 loop is CASSIQSLNSPLHF. The CDR3 nucleotides read TGTGCCAGCAGTATCCAGAGTCTGAATTCACCCCTCCACTTT.

The chain links TRBV27 to TRBJ1-5; D is undetermined. Germline V gene sequence: CDR1 MNHEY, CDR2 SMNVEV (reference sequence). The length of the CDR3 is 14 residues. The V end lost 5 bases, the J end lost 3 bases, and 11 bases lay between the germline ends. The CDR3 loop reads CASSTTGDNQPQHF. In DNA, the CDR3 is TGTGCCAGCAGTACCACGGGAGACAATCAGCCCCAGCATTTT.

This sequence joins TRBV28 and TRBJ1-2; D is perhaps TRBD1 (5 bases). Germline CDR1 and CDR2: MDHEN and SYDVKM. Trimming shortened V by 11 bases and J by 6 bases, and 22 bases separated the two germline ends. The CDR3 is 14 residues long. The CDR3 is CAATKFKGSHGYTF. CDR3 nucleotides: TGTGCCGCGACCAAGTTTAAGGGGTCCCATGGCTACACCTTC.

V and J are TRBV6-1 and TRBJ2-1; TRBD1 agrees at 8 bases. The CDR3 is 15 amino acids. The germline V gene has CDR1 MNHNS and CDR2 SASEGT. V dropped 2 bases and J dropped 4; count of bases not matched to a gene: 4. The CDR3 coding sequence is TGTGCCAGCAGTGAAACAGGGGGTTTATACAATGAGCAGTTCTTC. Translating gives CASSETGGLYNEQFF.

The rearrangement uses TRBV7-6 and TRBJ2-7; D not resolved. Trimming shortened V by 1 base and J by 2 bases, and 6 bases separated the two germline ends. Per the germline V gene, CDR1 is SGHVS and CDR2 is FNYEAQ. This CDR3 spans 13 amino acids. CDR3 region: CASSLEVTYEQYF. The CDR3 coding sequence is TGTGCCAGCAGCTTAGAAGTCACCTACGAGCAGTACTTC.

The gene calls are TRBV5-1 and TRBJ1-4; D not certain. Deletions cut 0 bases from V and 2 bases from J, with 8 bases between. The CDR3 is made up of 15 amino acids. Germline V gene sequence: CDR1 SGHRS, CDR2 YFSETQ. CDR3 nucleotide sequence: TGCGCCAGCAGCTTGGAAGGGTCCACTAATGAAAAACTGTTTTTT. The encoded protein is CASSLEGSTNEKLFF.